The rows below give T cell receptor beta chains drawn from one sample of a study of blood T cell repertoires in COVID-19. Using immunoSEQ multiplex PCR, the repertoire was profiled, and TCRdb retains in-frame clones only, with some absent. The sample consists of 200,000 or so clones, roughly 79% of them appearing once. The sequenced material came from peripheral blood. All receptors come from a woman of 80 years or more with COVID-19, enrolled during active disease. Each CDR3 is given with its conserved first and last residue. A D gene is named only where the DNA matches it firmly. Not every row has a clone size; where given, it reads once, few, many or a size class.

TRBV18	few	-	TRBJ2-7	CASSPINSPGGEQYF	TGTGCCAGCTCCCCAATAAACAGCCCAGGAGGGGAGCAGTACTTC
TRBV7-2	-	TRBD1	TRBJ1-2	CASSTGQGGLGYTF	TGTGCCAGCAGCACCGGACAGGGTGGGCTTGGCTACACCTTC
TRBV14	-	TRBD1	TRBJ1-2	CASSDPRQGFYGYTF	TGTGCCAGCAGCGATCCGAGACAGGGCTTCTATGGCTACACCTTC
TRBV11-2	-	-	TRBJ1-1	CASSLPSRPLEAFF	TGTGCCAGCAGCTTACCATCCAGGCCCCTGGAAGCTTTCTTT
TRBV7-2	-	TRBD1	TRBJ1-2	CASSSRDRANYGYTF	TGTGCCAGCAGCTCCCGGGACAGGGCTAACTATGGCTACACCTTC
TRBV28	-	TRBD1	TRBJ2-5	CASSRDRGQETQYF	TGTGCCAGCAGTCGCGACAGGGGGCAGGAGACCCAGTACTTC
TRBV7-6	-	-	TRBJ1-2	CASSPSAGDHNYGYTF	TGTGCCAGCAGCCCCTCCGCAGGGGACCATAACTATGGCTACACCTTC
TRBV14	-	TRBD2	TRBJ2-1	CASSHPTTSGRAHEQFF	TGTGCCAGCAGCCACCCCACCACTAGCGGGAGGGCCCATGAGCAGTTCTTC
TRBV5-5	-	-	TRBJ1-4	CASVTGPTNEKLFF	TGTGCCAGCGTCACCGGTCCAACTAATGAAAAACTGTTTTTT
TRBV18	-	TRBD2	TRBJ2-1	CASSPPVLAGVNEQFF	TGTGCCAGCTCACCACCAGTACTAGCGGGAGTTAATGAGCAGTTCTTC
TRBV11-3	once	-	TRBJ1-2	CASSSQGTHYGYTF	TGTGCCAGCAGCTCCCAGGGCACTCACTATGGCTACACCTTC
TRBV6-1	-	TRBD1	TRBJ1-6	CASSEITGGGLYNSPLHF	TGTGCCAGCAGTGAAATAACAGGGGGCGGACTCTATAATTCACCCCTCCACTTT
TRBV11-2	-	TRBD1	TRBJ1-6	CASSLGQGTDSPLHF	TGTGCCAGCAGCTTGGGACAGGGGACGGATTCACCCCTCCACTTT
TRBV27	-	TRBD1	TRBJ1-1	CASSPLGQSGEAFF	TGTGCCAGCAGTCCGCTGGGACAGTCGGGTGAAGCTTTCTTT
TRBV5-1	-	-	TRBJ2-5	CASSPFVLAGQETQYF	TGCGCCAGCAGCCCCTTCGTGCTTGCGGGGCAAGAGACCCAGTACTTC
TRBV4-2	-	TRBD1	TRBJ1-5	CASSPGETLRGTGGMQPQHF	TGTGCCAGCAGCCCGGGAGAAACCCTACGGGGGACAGGGGGCATGCAGCCCCAGCATTTT
TRBV14	-	-	TRBJ2-1	CASSPGGLSEQFF	TGTGCCAGCAGCCCCGGCGGGCTCTCAGAGCAGTTCTTC